The 5 T cell receptor beta chains in this list originate from one sample, sequenced in a study of tumor and adjacent non-tumor tissue in lung cancer. TCRbeta libraries were built with three rounds of nested PCR, modified from ARM-PCR. TCRdb re-derived calls from the multiplex PCR reads in MiXCR, one entry per CDR3 protein. The sample lists 45,000 to 65,000 distinct CDR3 sequences, just under 75% occurring once. This sample's RNA came from whole unsorted tissue. The normal lung tissue was taken more than 3 cm from the tumor edge. The specimen sequenced was distant non-tumor lung tissue. The receptors were gathered from a woman in her sixties or seventies with non-small cell lung cancer.

This clonotype was picked up a small number of times. At one end, the junction sequence differs from germline, possibly due to a read error. The chain links TRBV6-2 or TRBV6-3 to TRBJ2-5, with D uncertain. Germline V gene data show CDR1 as MNHEY and CDR2 as SVGEGT. The CDR3 has 13 residues. Here the CDR3 reads CASSCDERETQCF. CDR3 nucleotides: TGTGCCAGCAGTTGCGACGAGAGAGAGACCCAGTGCTTC.

On this clonotype: The junction does not match germline at one end; this may be a read error. The chain couples TRBV6-2 or TRBV6-3 to TRBJ2-2; TRBD1 matches at 8 bases. Germline V gives CDR1 MNHEY, CDR2 SVGEGT. The CDR3 contains 17 residues. DNA for the CDR3: TGTGCCAGCAGTTACACCCAACAGAGGGCCAACACCAGGGGGCTGTTTTTC. It yields the protein CASSYTQQRANTRGLFF.

A word on this clonotype: One end of the junction fails to match germline, which may point to a read error. The chain couples TRBV29-1 to TRBJ2-1; 9 bases fit TRBD1. The CDR3 sequence is 13 residues long. Germline V gene lookup returns CDR1 SQVTM and CDR2 ANQGSEA. CDR3: CSVPGQGDDEQLF. In DNA, the CDR3 is TGCAGCGTTCCGGGACAGGGTGACGATGAGCAGTTATTC.

A remark on this clonotype: At one end, the junction sequence differs from germline, possibly due to a read error. The V and J genes are TRBV12-3 or TRBV12-4 and TRBJ2-1; D call uncertain. The CDR3 is 10 amino acids. As DNA, the CDR3 is TGTACCAGCAGTTACAATGAGCAGTTCTTC. It encodes CTSSYNEQFF.

The rearrangement uses TRBV12-3 or TRBV12-4 and TRBJ1-2; D gene unclear. Between the trimmed V and J ends, which lost 3 bases and 4 bases, there was a span of 18 bases. The CDR3 consists of 16 residues. As DNA, the CDR3 is TGTGCCAGCAGTTTGGGCAGTCAAACAAACCTCTATGGCTACACCTTC. It translates to CASSLGSQTNLYGYTF.